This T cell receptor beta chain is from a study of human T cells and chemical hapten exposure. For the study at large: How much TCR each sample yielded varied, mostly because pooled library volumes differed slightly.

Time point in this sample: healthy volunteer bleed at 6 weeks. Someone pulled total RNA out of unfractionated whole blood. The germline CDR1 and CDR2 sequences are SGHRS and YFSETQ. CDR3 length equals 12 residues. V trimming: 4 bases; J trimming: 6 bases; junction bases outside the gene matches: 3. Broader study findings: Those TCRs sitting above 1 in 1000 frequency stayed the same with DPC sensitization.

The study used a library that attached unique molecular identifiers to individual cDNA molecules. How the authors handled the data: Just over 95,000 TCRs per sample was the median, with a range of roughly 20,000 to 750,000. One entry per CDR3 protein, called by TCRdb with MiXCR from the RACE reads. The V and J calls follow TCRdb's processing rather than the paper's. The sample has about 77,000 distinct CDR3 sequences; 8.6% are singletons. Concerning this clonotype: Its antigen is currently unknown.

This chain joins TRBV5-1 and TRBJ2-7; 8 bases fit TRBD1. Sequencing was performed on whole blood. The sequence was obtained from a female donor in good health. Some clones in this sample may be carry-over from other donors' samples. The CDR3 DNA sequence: TGCGCCAGCAGCGCCGACAGGGGCGAGCAGTACTTC. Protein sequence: CASSADRGEQYF.